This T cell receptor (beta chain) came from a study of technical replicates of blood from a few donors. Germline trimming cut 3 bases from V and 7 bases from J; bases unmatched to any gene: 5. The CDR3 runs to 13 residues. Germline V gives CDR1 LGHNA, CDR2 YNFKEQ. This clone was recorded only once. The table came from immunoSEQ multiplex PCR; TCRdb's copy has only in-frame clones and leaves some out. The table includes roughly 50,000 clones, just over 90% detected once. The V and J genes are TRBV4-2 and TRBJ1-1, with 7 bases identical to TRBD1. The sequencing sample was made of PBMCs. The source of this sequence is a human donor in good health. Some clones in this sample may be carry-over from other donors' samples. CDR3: CASSQAGTDEAFF. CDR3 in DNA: TGTGCCAGCAGCCAGGCAGGGACAGATGAAGCTTTCTTT.